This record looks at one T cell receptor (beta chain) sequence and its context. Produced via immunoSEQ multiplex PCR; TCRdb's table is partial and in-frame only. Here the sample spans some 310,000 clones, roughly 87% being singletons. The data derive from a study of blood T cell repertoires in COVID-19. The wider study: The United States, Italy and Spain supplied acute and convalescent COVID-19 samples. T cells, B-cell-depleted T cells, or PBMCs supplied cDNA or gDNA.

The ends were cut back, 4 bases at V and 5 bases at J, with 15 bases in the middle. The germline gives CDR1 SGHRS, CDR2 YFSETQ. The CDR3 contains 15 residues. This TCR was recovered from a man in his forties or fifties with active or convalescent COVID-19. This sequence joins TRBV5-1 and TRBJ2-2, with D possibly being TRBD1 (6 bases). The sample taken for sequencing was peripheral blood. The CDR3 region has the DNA TGCGCCAGCAGCCCAGGACAGTCTGGGACCGGGGAGCTGTTTTTT. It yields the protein CASSPGQSGTGELFF.